The clone carrying this T cell receptor (beta chain) was seen more than once but under ten times. Antigen: not known. The sample comes from a study of OX40 agonist ivuxolimab in advanced cancers. Looking at the study overall: Mean age approximately 59 years, range 23 to 79; approximately 83% male.

General study points: Some nonresponders also had low normalized T-cell clonal expansion. Relative to CD4+ cells, CD8+ T cells on average had more expanded clones.

The repertoire was sequenced with immunoSEQ multiplex PCR; TCRdb's copy has only in-frame clones and lacks some. The data contain 70,000 or so clones, around 80% of them singletons. Blood sampling took place at baseline, cycle 4 day 1, and cycle 7 day 1. The sample was CD4+ or CD8+ T cells sorted from blood, taken in a trial of the OX40 agonist ivuxolimab. The receptor's source is an adult with an advanced solid tumor such as melanoma, head and neck, liver or kidney cancer.

CDR3 DNA sequence: TGTGCCAGCCGGACTAGCGGGGGGGAAGAGACCCAGTACTTC. Translation gives CASRTSGGEETQYF. This chain joins TRBV19 and TRBJ2-5, with 15 bases fitting TRBD2. The CDR3 extends over 14 amino acids. Germline CDR1 LNHDA, CDR2 SQIVND (reference sequence). Germline trimming cut 9 bases from V and 3 bases from J; bases unmatched to any gene: 2. Variable domain in full (rest from reference TRBV19 and TRBJ2-5): DGGITQSPKYLFRKEGQNVTLSCEQNLNHDAMYWYRQDPGQGLRLIYYSQIVNDFQKGDIAEGYSVSREKKESFPLTVTSAQKNPTAFYLCASRTSGGEETQYFGPGTRLLVL.